A single sample gave rise to the 28 T cell receptor beta chains below, sequenced in a study of tissue T cells after allogeneic stem cell transplantation. The data were produced by immunoSEQ multiplex PCR, yet TCRdb's version contains in-frame clones alone and is incomplete. The sample holds thousands of clones, around 43% seen once. Sample time point: mouse harvest day 14 after allogeneic transplant. The graft held 10^6 splenic CD5+ T cells and 10^7 T-cell-depleted bone marrow cells. Sequenced input: gut tissue. All receptors come from a female BALB/c mouse given C57BL/6 T cells with graft-versus-host disease after an allogeneic hematopoietic cell transplant.

A few counts support this clone. The genes are named according to mouse. The CDR3 goes on 1 residue after the read ends, and that part is filled in from the germline J gene. The chain recombines TRBV26 with TRBJ2-4; D call uncertain. Trimming removed 5 bases from V and 1 base from J, with 7 bases in between. Germline CDR1 reads KGHPV; CDR2 reads FQNQEV (reference sequence). This CDR3 comprises 13 residues. Partial CDR3 DNA: TGTGCCAGCAGTAGGAGGGGTCAAAACACCTTGTAC. Translated, it gives CASSRRGQNTLY. The whole CDR3 reads CASSRRGQNTLYF.

The table lists this clone with a few counts. Gene names denote mouse genes. The read falls 1 residue short of the CDR3 end, and the missing part is taken from the germline J gene. The chain has TRBV26 and TRBJ1-3; no clear D. V was cut by 1 base and J by 0 bases, with 7 bases left in between. The CDR3 spans 15 residues. Germline-derived CDR1 and CDR2 are KGHPV and FQNQEV (reference sequence). CDR3 DNA (partial): TGTGCCAGCAGTCTGTATCAGAATTCTGGAAATACGCTCTAT. It specifies CASSLYQNSGNTLY. In full, the CDR3 reads CASSLYQNSGNTLYF.

This clone is large by share. Gene names denote mouse genes. The DNA read from the CDR3 is TGTGCCAGCAGTTTAGACAGGGCGGGAAATACGCTCTAT. This gives the protein CASSLDRAGNTLY. The CDR3 as a whole reads CASSLDRAGNTLYF. The V call is TRBV15, the J call TRBJ1-3, with D possibly TRBD1 on 6 matching bases. Sequencing ends 1 residue short of the CDR3 end; the germline J gene provides the rest. The V and J ends lost 1 base and 4 bases respectively, with 8 bases between them. This CDR3 has 14 residues. Germline assignment: CDR1 SGHND and CDR2 FRSKSL.

The table lists this clone with a few counts. Gene names are the mouse ones. The CDR3 protein is CSSSRDYAEQFF. The sequenced CDR3 bases are TGCTCCAGCAGTCGAGACTATGCTGAGCAGTTC. The chain is built from TRBV23 and TRBJ2-1. Read sequence stops 1 residue before the CDR3 end, and the germline J gene provides the missing end. Germline assignment: CDR1 KGHTA and CDR2 FQNQQP. The CDR3 covers 12 residues.

As concerns this clone: Germline and genes: mouse. The CDR3 goes on 1 residue after the read ends, and that part is filled in from the germline J gene. The rearrangement joins TRBV13-2 to TRBJ1-3; 7 bases match TRBD1. V lost 2 bases to trimming and J lost 2 bases; unmatched junction nucleotides: 1. The CDR3 runs to 14 residues. The germline V gene has CDR1 NNHNN and CDR2 SYGAGS (reference sequence). The part of the CDR3 DNA that was read is TGTGCCAGCGGTGAAGGGACAGCTGGAAATACGCTCTAT. Translation: CASGEGTAGNTLY. The full CDR3 protein reads CASGEGTAGNTLYF.

To note about this clone: Gene and germline names: mouse. Read data end 1 residue before the CDR3 end; the end is taken from the germline J gene. The chain combines TRBV16 with TRBJ2-7; a possible D gene is TRBD1 (5 bases). Deletions cut 3 bases from V and 7 bases from J, with 10 bases between. CDR1 and CDR2 from the germline V gene are SGHSA and FRNQAP. The CDR3 consists of 12 residues. The part of the CDR3 DNA that was read is TGTGCAAGCAGCTTCCAGGGTGGGGAACAGTAC. Translating it yields CASSFQGGEQY. The full CDR3 reads CASSFQGGEQYF.

Of note for this clone: The germline and genes are mouse ones. The read ends 1 residue early relative to the CDR3; the germline J gene fills the gap. The chain links TRBV26 to TRBJ2-2; D gene ambiguous. Germline V lookup: CDR1 KGHPV, CDR2 FQNQEV (reference sequence). V shed 4 bases and J shed 0 bases, with 3 bases lying between them. The CDR3 contains 13 residues. The CDR3 DNA, read in part, is TGTGCCAGCAGTCAGTCAAACACCGGGCAGCTCTAC. Its protein product is CASSQSNTGQLY. The full CDR3 reads CASSQSNTGQLYF.

Concerning this clone: Genes and germline come from the mouse. Read sequence stops 1 residue before the CDR3 end, and the germline J gene provides the missing end. The V gene is TRBV3, the J gene TRBJ2-7; 9 bases match TRBD2. Germline V gives CDR1 SNHLY, CDR2 FYNGKV (reference sequence). The length of the CDR3 is 15 residues. V shed 1 base and J 6 bases; nucleotides not matched to a gene: 7. CDR3 residues: CASSLGWGGTSEQYF. Incomplete CDR3 DNA: TGTGCCAGCAGCTTAGGCTGGGGGGGTACGAGTGAACAGTAC.

To note about this clone: Gene names refer to mouse genes. The CDR3 goes on 1 residue after the read ends, and that part is filled in from the germline J gene. The chain carries TRBV3 and TRBJ2-3, with 8 positions matching TRBD1. CDR1 SNHLY and CDR2 FYNGKV come from the germline V gene (reference sequence). The length of the CDR3 is 15 residues. After removal of 5 bases from V and 0 bases from J, the junction contained 4 bases not matched to a gene. This CDR3 reads CASSPRQGSAETLYF. The part of the CDR3 DNA that was read is TGTGCCAGCAGCCCACGACAGGGGAGTGCAGAAACGCTGTAT.

This clone occurred a few times. Mouse names are used for the genes. The read terminates 1 residue before the CDR3 end, so the remaining end is supplied by the germline J gene. The rearrangement uses TRBV26 and TRBJ2-4; D remains ambiguous. V was shortened by 4 bases and J by 6 bases, with 8 bases between the two germline ends. The CDR3 is 12 residues long. Germline CDR1 is KGHPV and CDR2 is FQNQEV (reference sequence). The CDR3 bases that were read are TGTGCCAGCAGTCGGAAGGTTAACACCTTGTAC. Its translation is CASSRKVNTLY. The whole CDR3 sequence reads CASSRKVNTLYF. The complete variable domain, with remaining parts taken from reference TRBV26 and TRBJ2-4, reads NSKVIQTPRYLVKGQGQKAKMRCIPEKGHPVVFWYQQNKNNEFKFLINFQNQEVLQQIDMTEKRFSAECPSNSPCSLEIQSSEAGDSALYLCASSRKVNTLYFGAGTRLSVL.

Turning to this clone: Gene names are the mouse ones. The read comes to an end 1 residue before the CDR3 does, leaving the germline J gene to fill in the end. V and J are TRBV31 and TRBJ2-4; 7 nucleotides align to TRBD2. Germline loops: CDR1 GKSSPN, CDR2 SITVG. With 0 bases clipped from V and 2 bases from J, the junction kept 2 bases outside the gene matches. The CDR3 loop spans 14 amino acids. CDR3 residues: CAWSLGGFQNTLYF. Partial CDR3 DNA: TGTGCCTGGAGTCTGGGGGGGTTTCAAAACACCTTGTAC.

This clone was picked up a small number of times. The gene names here belong to mouse. The read terminates 1 residue ahead of where the CDR3 ends, so the germline J gene completes it. The chain is built from TRBV24 and TRBJ2-7; 8 bases are a match to TRBD2. The CDR3 sequence is 14 residues long. V gave up 3 bases and J gave up 2 bases; unmatched junction bases: 3. Looked up from germline, CDR1 is KGHTA and CDR2 is FRNEEI. CDR3 DNA, as far as it was read: TGTGCCAGCAGTCTAGGGGACTGGACCTATGAACAGTAC. Its protein product is CASSLGDWTYEQY. The entire CDR3 protein reads CASSLGDWTYEQYF.

For this clone: A junction boundary mismatches the germline segment, possibly from a read error. Here the gene names and germline are mouse. The read terminates 1 residue ahead of where the CDR3 ends, so the germline J gene completes it. This chain links TRBV13-1 with TRBJ2-5, with D hard to call. The CDR3 consists of 12 residues. Germline V gene data show CDR1 as NSHNY and CDR2 as SYGAGN. Incomplete CDR3 DNA: TGTGCCGGCAGTGATGCCAAAGACACCCAGTAC. Its protein is CAGSDAKDTQY. The CDR3, in full, reads CAGSDAKDTQYF.

Concerning this clone itself: Gene names are mouse gene names. The read terminates 1 residue before the CDR3 end, so the remaining end is supplied by the germline J gene. The chain uses TRBV29 and TRBJ1-4, with 10 bases identical to TRBD1. The CDR3 is 15 residues long. Germline loops: CDR1 MSHET, CDR2 SYDVDS. V was pared by 2 bases and J by 5 bases, with 2 bases of the junction left unmatched. CDR3 bases read: TGTGCTAGCAGTTTACCGGGACAGGGGAACGAAAGATTATTT. Protein product: CASSLPGQGNERLF. The CDR3 as a whole reads CASSLPGQGNERLFF.

This clone was recorded once. All gene names here are mouse names. The read gets to within 1 residue of the CDR3 end, and the germline J gene fills in the rest. The gene calls are TRBV26 and TRBJ1-3; 7 bases are a match to TRBD1. V lost 7 bases, J lost 2 bases, and 2 bases stayed unmatched. CDR1 and CDR2 (germline): KGHPV, FQNQEV (reference sequence). The CDR3 is 13 residues long. CDR3 DNA (partial): TGTGCCAGCACGACAGGGCCTGGAAATACGCTCTAT. This translates into CASTTGPGNTLY. The whole CDR3 region reads CASTTGPGNTLYF.

As to this clone: Gene and germline names: mouse. The CDR3 protein is CASSPRQLNQDTQYF. The CDR3 bases that were read are TGTGCCAGCAGCCCCAGGCAGCTTAACCAAGACACCCAGTAC. V and J are TRBV3 and TRBJ2-5; D ambiguous. The read ends 1 residue shy of where the CDR3 ends; the end is completed using the germline J gene. The V gene's germline CDR1 is SNHLY and CDR2 FYNGKV (reference sequence). With 5 bases removed from V and 0 bases from J, the gap between germline ends came to 12 bases. The CDR3 extends over 15 amino acids. The whole variable domain, remainder taken from reference TRBV3 and TRBJ2-5, is GPKVLQIPSHQIIDMGQMVTLNCDPVSNHLYFYWYKQILGQQMEFLVNFYNGKVMEKSKLFKDQFSVERPDGSYFTLKIQPTALEDSAVYFCASSPRQLNQDTQYFGPGTRLLVL.

Sample share makes this clone large. The gene names here belong to mouse. The sequence runs out 1 residue before the end of the CDR3; the remainder is reconstructed from the germline J gene. V usage is TRBV13-3 and J usage is TRBJ2-2, with 7 bases that match TRBD2. Germline values: CDR1 NNHDY, CDR2 SYVADS. The V and J ends lost 3 bases and 0 bases, in that order; junction bases with no gene match: 2. CDR3 length: 15 amino acids. CDR3 DNA (partial): TGTGCCAGCAGTGCTCTGGGGGCAAACACCGGGCAGCTCTAC. It encodes CASSALGANTGQLY. In full, the CDR3 is CASSALGANTGQLYF. Variable domain in full (rest from reference TRBV13-3 and TRBJ2-2): EAAVTQSPRSKVAVTGGKVTLSCHQTNNHDYMYWYRQDTGHGLRLIHYSYVADSTEKGDIPDGYKASRPSQENFSLILELASLSQTAVYFCASSALGANTGQLYFGEGSKLTVL.

The table lists this clone with a few counts. The gene names given are mouse names. The CDR3 end is not reached by the read, which stops 1 residue before it; the germline J gene fills it in. This same CDR3 is encoded by further DNA sequences in the sample. V and J are TRBV26 and TRBJ1-3, with D hard to call. V was pared by 1 base and J by 0 bases, with 4 bases between. The CDR3 has 14 residues. Looked up from germline, CDR1 is KGHPV and CDR2 is FQNQEV (reference sequence). CDR3 in amino acids: CASSLLDSGNTLYF. Partial CDR3 DNA: TGTGCCAGCAGTCTGTTGGATTCTGGAAATACGCTCTAT.

For this clone: These gene names are mouse names. The read comes to an end 1 residue before the CDR3 does, leaving the germline J gene to fill in the end. This chain links TRBV26 with TRBJ2-5; D could derive from TRBD1 or TRBD2 (6 bases each). Trimming stripped 1 base from V and 6 bases from J, with 11 bases between. Germline assignment: CDR1 KGHPV and CDR2 FQNQEV (reference sequence). The CDR3 has 14 residues. CDR3: CASSLLGAGDTQYF. The sequenced CDR3 bases are TGTGCCAGCAGTCTGTTGGGGGCAGGGGACACCCAGTAC.

A few counts support this clone. Gene labels here are mouse ones. The sequenced fragment ends 1 residue before the CDR3 boundary, so the rest is inferred from the germline J gene. V and J are TRBV26 and TRBJ2-2, with 7 bases fitting TRBD2. CDR1 is KGHPV, CDR2 FQNQEV, per germline (reference sequence). V was pared by 2 bases and J by 2 bases, with 2 bases of the junction left unmatched. CDR3 length equals 15 residues. The chain's CDR3 is CASSLGGVNTGQLYF. Incomplete CDR3 DNA: TGTGCCAGCAGTCTGGGGGGGGTCAACACCGGGCAGCTCTAC.

In its sample, this clone was seen a few times. Gene names denote mouse genes. Incomplete CDR3 DNA: TGTGCCAGCAGTTTGGACAGGGGGTCTGGAAATACGCTCTAT. Its protein is CASSLDRGSGNTLY. The CDR3 reads in full as CASSLDRGSGNTLYF. The chain uses TRBV15 and TRBJ1-3; 10 bases are a match to TRBD1. The read terminates 1 residue ahead of where the CDR3 ends, so the germline J gene completes it. CDR3 length: 15 residues. With V trimmed by 3 bases and J by 1 base, 0 bases remained unmatched. The germline V gene has CDR1 SGHND and CDR2 FRSKSL.

Of note for this clone: Gene names follow the mouse nomenclature. The CDR3 end lies 1 residue beyond the end of the read and is filled in from the germline J gene. The rearrangement joins TRBV26 to TRBJ2-2; D is ambiguous. This CDR3 comprises 15 residues. From germline, CDR1 is KGHPV and CDR2 FQNQEV (reference sequence). The ends were cut back, 3 bases at V and 2 bases at J, with 10 bases in the middle. The sequenced CDR3 bases are TGTGCCAGCAGTCTTCAGGTTACTAACACCGGGCAGCTCTAC. It specifies CASSLQVTNTGQLY. The whole CDR3 protein reads CASSLQVTNTGQLYF.

Of note for this clone: Germline and genes: mouse. The DNA ends 1 residue before the CDR3 does, and the rest of the CDR3 is filled in from the germline J gene. V is TRBV26 and J is TRBJ1-1; D is perhaps TRBD1 (6 bases). Per the germline V gene, CDR1 is KGHPV and CDR2 is FQNQEV (reference sequence). Trimming removed 10 bases from V and 2 bases from J, with 11 bases in between. CDR3 length: 12 amino acids. Incomplete CDR3 DNA: TGTGCCACGGGACAAATTAACACAGAAGTCTTC. This translates into CATGQINTEVF. The full CDR3 protein is CATGQINTEVFF.

In the case of this clone: These gene names are mouse names. The CDR3 end lies 1 residue beyond the end of the read and is filled in from the germline J gene. This chain connects TRBV26 to TRBJ2-5, with a tentative D call TRBD1 (6 bases). With 2 bases removed from V and 1 base from J, the gap between germline ends came to 7 bases. The CDR3 totals 14 residues. Germline-derived CDR1 and CDR2 are KGHPV and FQNQEV (reference sequence). CDR3 bases read: TGTGCCAGCAGTCTGAGGGGGTACCAAGACACCCAGTAC. Its protein is CASSLRGYQDTQY. The complete CDR3 reads CASSLRGYQDTQYF.

A single count supports this clone. Here the gene names and germline are mouse. The read gets to within 1 residue of the CDR3 end, and the germline J gene fills in the rest. Other nucleotide sequences from this sample produce the same CDR3. The rearrangement links TRBV26 to TRBJ2-2; TRBD1 matches at 8 bases. Trimming removed 3 bases from V and 3 bases from J; junction bases left unmatched: 3. Looked up from germline, CDR1 is KGHPV and CDR2 is FQNQEV (reference sequence). The CDR3 loop spans 15 amino acids. CDR3 DNA (partial): TGTGCCAGCAGTCTCGGACAGGGTTACACCGGGCAGCTCTAC. Its translation is CASSLGQGYTGQLY. The entire CDR3 reads CASSLGQGYTGQLYF.

As regards this clone: Here the gene names and germline are mouse. Incomplete CDR3 DNA: TGTGCCAGCTCTCTCGGGGGGAGTCAAAACACCTTGTAC. It codes for CASSLGGSQNTLY. The CDR3 in full is CASSLGGSQNTLYF. The gene calls are TRBV12-2 and TRBJ2-4, with D perhaps TRBD2 (6 bases). The sequence runs out 1 residue before the end of the CDR3; the remainder is reconstructed from the germline J gene. V shed 0 bases and J shed 0 bases, with 6 bases lying between them. The germline V gene encodes CDR1 SGHLS and CDR2 HYDKME. This CDR3 is 14 amino acids long.

Comments on this clone: Mouse germline and gene names are used. The read ends 1 residue shy of where the CDR3 ends; the end is completed using the germline J gene. The rearrangement joins TRBV12-2 to TRBJ2-5; TRBD2 matches 11 bases. Germline V CDR1 and CDR2: SGHLS, HYDKME. Trimming at V came to 6 bases and at J to 3 bases, leaving 7 bases not matched to a gene. The CDR3 consists of 15 residues. This CDR3 is CASGDDWGGQDTQYF. Partial CDR3 DNA: TGTGCCAGCGGTGACGACTGGGGGGGGCAAGACACCCAGTAC.

A note on this clone: Gene names and germline match the mouse. The read ends 1 residue shy of where the CDR3 ends; the end is completed using the germline J gene. The chain links TRBV16 to TRBJ2-5, with TRBD2 matching over 9 bases. Per the germline V gene, CDR1 is SGHSA and CDR2 is FRNQAP. V dropped 1 base and J dropped 5; count of bases not matched to a gene: 4. The CDR3 is 15 amino acids. The CDR3 bases that were read are TGTGCAAGCAGCTTAGTCACTGGGGGGAGAGACACCCAGTAC. As protein: CASSLVTGGRDTQY. The full-length CDR3 reads as CASSLVTGGRDTQYF.